The present T cell receptor beta chain was sequenced within a study of cytomegalovirus exposure and HLA in healthy donors. The overall study: Earlier results showed some 120 million unique TCR beta sequences derived from approximately 170 million T cells. Notes on the study in general: Later analysis identified a missense DCLRE1C variant that was linked to TCR beta V- and J-gene trimming.

Researchers ran the PCR with 60 Vbeta and 13 Jbeta primers. Sequencing used immunoSEQ multiplex PCR; TCRdb keeps in-frame clones, though not all of them. The sample records 150,000 to 200,000 clones, 80% to 90% being singletons. CDR3 size: 14 residues. CDR1 and CDR2 from the germline V gene are ENHRY and SYGVKD. The ends were cut back, 7 bases at V and 3 bases at J, with 14 bases in the middle. Concerning this clone itself: Its antigen is currently unknown.

Specimen: PBMCs. This sequence joins TRBV10-3 and TRBJ2-3, with D maybe TRBD2 (6 bases). The origin of this receptor is a man aged 18 to 30 in good health and CMV-seropositive. The CDR3 DNA sequence: TGTGCCATCAAGGGCTCAGGGAGGACAGATACGCAGTATTTT. Translating gives CAIKGSGRTDTQYF.